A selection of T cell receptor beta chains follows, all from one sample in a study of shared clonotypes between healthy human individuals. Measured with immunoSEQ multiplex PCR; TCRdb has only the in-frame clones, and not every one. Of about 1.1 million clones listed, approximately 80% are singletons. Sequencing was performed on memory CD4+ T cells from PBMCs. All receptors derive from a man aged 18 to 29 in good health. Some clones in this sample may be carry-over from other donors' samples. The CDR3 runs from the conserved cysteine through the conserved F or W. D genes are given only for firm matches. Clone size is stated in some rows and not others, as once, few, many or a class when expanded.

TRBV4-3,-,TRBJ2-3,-,CASSQGVTTDTQYF,TGCGCCAGCAGCCAAGGGGTTACCACAGATACGCAGTATTTT
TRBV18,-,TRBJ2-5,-,CASSPGEDQETQYF,TGTGCCAGCTCACCCGGCGAGGACCAAGAGACCCAGTACTTC
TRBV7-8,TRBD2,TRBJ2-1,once,CASSLVWLAGGEQFF,TGTGCCAGCAGCTTAGTATGGCTAGCGGGGGGTGAGCAGTTCTTC
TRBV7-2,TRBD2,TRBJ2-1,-,CASRPTRAGDEQFF,TGTGCCAGCAGACCCACTCGGGCGGGGGATGAGCAGTTCTTC
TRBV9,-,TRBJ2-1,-,CASSSNGGEQFF,TGTGCCAGCAGTTCCAATGGGGGGGAGCAGTTCTTC
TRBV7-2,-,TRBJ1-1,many,CASSLESSGVAFF,TGTGCCAGCAGCTTAGAATCTTCAGGGGTAGCTTTCTTT
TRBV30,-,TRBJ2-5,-,CAWSVRGARSLETQYF,TGTGCCTGGAGTGTACGCGGGGCTAGGAGCTTGGAGACCCAGTACTTC
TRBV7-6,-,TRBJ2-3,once,CASSAVSGDTQYF,TGTGCCAGCAGCGCAGTCTCGGGAGATACGCAGTATTTT
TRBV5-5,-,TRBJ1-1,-,CASSRQGQGTEAFF,TGTGCCAGCAGTCGTCAGGGGCAGGGCACTGAAGCTTTCTTT
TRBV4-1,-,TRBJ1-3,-,CASSQDGNTIYF,TGCGCCAGCAGCCAAGACGGAAACACCATATATTTT
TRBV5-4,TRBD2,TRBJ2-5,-,CASSQRTRGKETQYF,TGTGCCAGCAGCCAGCGGACTAGGGGAAAAGAGACCCAGTACTTC
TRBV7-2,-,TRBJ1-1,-,CASSEPWNTEAFF,TGTGCCAGCAGCGAACCATGGAACACTGAAGCTTTCTTT
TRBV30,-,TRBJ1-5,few,CAWSVGGDQPQHF,TGTGCCTGGAGTGTGGGGGGGGATCAGCCCCAGCATTTT
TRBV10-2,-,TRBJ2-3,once,CAARGHSTDTQYF,TGCGCGGCTCGAGGGCATAGCACAGATACGCAGTATTTT
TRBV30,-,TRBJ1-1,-,CAWMLQGNTEAFF,TGTGCCTGGATGTTACAGGGTAACACTGAAGCTTTCTTT
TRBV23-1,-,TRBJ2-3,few,CASSPRYTQYF,TGCGCCAGCAGTCCCAGGTATACGCAGTATTTT
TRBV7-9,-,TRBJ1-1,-,CASSLGIRTHDYTEAFF,TGTGCCAGCAGCTTAGGTATCCGGACCCATGATTACACTGAAGCTTTCTTT
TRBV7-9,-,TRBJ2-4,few,CASVGGNIQYF,TGTGCCAGCGTGGGGGGAAACATTCAGTACTTC
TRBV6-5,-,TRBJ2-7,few,CASSRRVRDSYEQYF,TGTGCCAGCAGCCGCCGAGTAAGGGACTCCTACGAGCAGTACTTC
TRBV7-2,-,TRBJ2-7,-,CASSPRGGVHEQYF,TGTGCCAGCAGCCCCAGGGGGGGGGTACATGAGCAGTACTTC
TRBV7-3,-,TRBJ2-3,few,CASSSSPGAGTDTQYF,TGTGCCAGCAGCTCTTCCCCCGGGGCGGGAACAGATACGCAGTATTTT
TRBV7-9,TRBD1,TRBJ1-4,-,CASSLGGLYWTGEKLFF,TGTGCCAGCAGCTTAGGGGGTTTATATTGGACAGGGGAAAAACTGTTTTTT
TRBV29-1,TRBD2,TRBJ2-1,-,CSVEGVVAGDVWLLNEQFF,TGCAGCGTTGAAGGAGTGGTAGCGGGAGACGTGTGGCTCCTGAATGAGCAGTTCTTC
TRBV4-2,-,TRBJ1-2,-,CASRPGREGYGYTF,TGTGCCAGCCGTCCCGGCAGGGAGGGCTATGGCTACACCTTC
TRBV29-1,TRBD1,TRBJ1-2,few,CSALITPGGNGYTF,TGCAGCGCCCTGATCACTCCAGGGGGGAATGGCTACACCTTC
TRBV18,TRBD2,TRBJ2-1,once,CASSPLAGPYNEQFF,TGTGCCAGCTCACCACTAGCGGGACCCTACAATGAGCAGTTCTTC
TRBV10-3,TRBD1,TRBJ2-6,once,CAISGGQGSSSGANVLTF,TGTGCCATCAGTGGAGGACAGGGGTCGAGCTCTGGGGCCAACGTCCTGACTTTC
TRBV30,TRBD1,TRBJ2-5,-,CAWSKYRGQGKQYF,TGTGCCTGGAGCAAGTACAGGGGACAGGGGAAGCAGTACTTC
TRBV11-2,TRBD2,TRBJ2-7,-,CASSSSFGLASPYEQYF,TGTGCCAGCAGCTCCTCTTTTGGACTAGCGTCCCCCTACGAGCAGTACTTC
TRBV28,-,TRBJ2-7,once,CASSKGTPWGEQYF,TGTGCCAGCAGTAAAGGGACTCCCTGGGGGGAGCAGTACTTC
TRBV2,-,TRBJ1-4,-,CASSGVDEKLFF,TGTGCCAGCAGTGGGGTGGATGAAAAACTGTTTTTT
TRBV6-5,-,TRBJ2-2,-,CASKARATNTGELFF,TGTGCCAGCAAGGCCAGGGCAACGAACACCGGGGAGCTGTTTTTT
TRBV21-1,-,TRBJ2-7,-,CASMTTGGSYEQYF,TGTGCCAGCATGACAACAGGGGGATCCTACGAGCAGTACTTC
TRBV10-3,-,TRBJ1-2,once,CAISESVATGWYGYTF,TGTGCCATCAGTGAGTCGGTCGCGACAGGCTGGTATGGCTACACCTTC
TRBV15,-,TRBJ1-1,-,CATSKRMNTEAFF,TGTGCCACCAGCAAGAGGATGAACACTGAAGCTTTCTTT
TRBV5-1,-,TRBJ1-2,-,CASSGQGTNYGYTF,TGCGCCAGCAGCGGGCAGGGGACTAACTATGGCTACACCTTC
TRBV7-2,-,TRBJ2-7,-,CASSTWTQSSYEQYF,TGTGCCAGCAGTACTTGGACACAGAGCTCCTACGAGCAGTACTTC
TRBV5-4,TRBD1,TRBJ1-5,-,CASSRGGGDSNQPQHF,TGTGCCAGCAGCCGCGGAGGGGGCGATAGCAATCAGCCCCAGCATTTT
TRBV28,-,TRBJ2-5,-,CASSAGWETQYF,TGTGCCAGCAGCGCAGGGTGGGAGACCCAGTACTTC
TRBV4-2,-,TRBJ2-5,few,CASSQDRQSQETQYF,TGTGCCAGCAGCCAAGACCGTCAATCCCAAGAGACCCAGTACTTC
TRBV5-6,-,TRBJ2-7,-,CASSFYRATLDEQYF,TGTGCCAGCAGCTTCTACAGGGCAACGTTGGACGAGCAGTACTTC
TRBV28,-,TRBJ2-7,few,CASRPGPGPVYEQYF,TGTGCCAGCAGGCCCGGTCCAGGCCCGGTATACGAGCAGTACTTC
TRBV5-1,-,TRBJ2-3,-,CASSIGEPRGDTQYF,TGCGCCAGCTCAATAGGGGAACCTCGGGGAGATACGCAGTATTTT
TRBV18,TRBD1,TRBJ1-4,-,CASSRDSNEKLFF,TGTGCCAGCTCAAGGGACAGTAATGAAAAACTGTTTTTT
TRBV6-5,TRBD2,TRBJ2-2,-,CASSYSAGGTGELFF,TGTGCCAGCAGTTACTCTGCGGGAGGGACCGGGGAGCTGTTTTTT
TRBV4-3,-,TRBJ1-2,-,CASSLTGTTGGYTF,TGCGCCAGCAGCCTTACCGGGACAACGGGTGGCTACACCTTC
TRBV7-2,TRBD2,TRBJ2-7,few,CASSTGGSGRLEQYF,TGTGCCAGCAGCACCGGGGGTAGCGGGAGGCTTGAGCAGTACTTC
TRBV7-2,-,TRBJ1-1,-,CASSPRGPTEAFF,TGTGCCAGCAGCCCCCGAGGGCCGACTGAAGCTTTCTTT
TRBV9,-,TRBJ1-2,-,CASSPGTRGYTF,TGTGCCAGCAGCCCCGGGACGCGAGGCTACACCTTC
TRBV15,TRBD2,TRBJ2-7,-,CATSPVRGVVEQYF,TGTGCCACCAGTCCTGTACGGGGGGTGGTCGAGCAGTACTTC
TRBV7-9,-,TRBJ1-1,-,CASSHRDGLRNTEAFF,TGTGCCAGCAGCCACCGGGACGGACTACGGAACACTGAAGCTTTCTTT
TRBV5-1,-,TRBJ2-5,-,CASSSGWGALQETQYF,TGCGCCAGCAGCTCGGGGTGGGGGGCTTTACAAGAGACCCAGTACTTC